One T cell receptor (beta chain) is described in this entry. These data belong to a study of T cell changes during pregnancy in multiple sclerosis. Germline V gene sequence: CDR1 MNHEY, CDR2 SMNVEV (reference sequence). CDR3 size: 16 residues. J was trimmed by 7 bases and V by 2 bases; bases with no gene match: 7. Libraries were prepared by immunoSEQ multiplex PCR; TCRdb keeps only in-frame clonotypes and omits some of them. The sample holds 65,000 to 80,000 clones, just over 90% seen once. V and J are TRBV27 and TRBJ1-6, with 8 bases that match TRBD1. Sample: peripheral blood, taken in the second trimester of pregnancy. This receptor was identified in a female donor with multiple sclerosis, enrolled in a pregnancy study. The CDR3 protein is CASSLQGANENSPLHF. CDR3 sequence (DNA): TGTGCCAGCAGTTTACAGGGGGCGAACGAGAATTCACCCCTCCACTTT.